Listed below are T cell receptor beta chains from one sample, sequenced in a study of T cells in narcolepsy. Clones were sequenced by immunoSEQ multiplex PCR, and TCRdb holds only the in-frame ones, with some missing. The sample lists under 30,000 clones, more than 70% occurring once. Material: CD45RA- memory CD4+ T cells from PBMCs. These receptors originate from a human donor with narcolepsy. The CDR3 runs from the conserved cysteine through the conserved F or W. The order of the fields is D gene, CDR3 length, J gene, V gene, CDR3 DNA, CDR3 protein. A D gene is named only where the DNA matches it firmly.

d_call: NA; cdr3_length: 15; j_call: TRBJ1-5; v_call: TRBV28; cdr3_nt: TGTGCCAGCAGGTCGGACAGCGATAGCAATCAGCCCCAGCATTTT; cdr3_aa: CASRSDSDSNQPQHF
d_call: NA; cdr3_length: 14; j_call: TRBJ1-5; v_call: TRBV7-2; cdr3_nt: TGTGCCAGCAGCTCGGACGGGACTTATCAGCCCCAGCATTTT; cdr3_aa: CASSSDGTYQPQHF
d_call: TRBD2; cdr3_length: 16; j_call: TRBJ2-5; v_call: TRBV15; cdr3_nt: TGTGCCACCAGCAGAGCCGACGTAGCGGGAGAAGAGACCCAGTACTTC; cdr3_aa: CATSRADVAGEETQYF
d_call: NA; cdr3_length: 13; j_call: TRBJ2-5; v_call: TRBV2; cdr3_nt: TGTGCCAGCAGGAAGGACCCGAGGGCGGCCCAGTACTTC; cdr3_aa: CASRKDPRAAQYF
d_call: NA; cdr3_length: 18; j_call: TRBJ2-3; v_call: TRBV9; cdr3_nt: TGTGCCAGCAGCGCGACCCCCCGGCAGCGGAGCTGGGAAGATACGCAGTATTTT; cdr3_aa: CASSATPRQRSWEDTQYF
d_call: NA; cdr3_length: 13; j_call: TRBJ1-2; v_call: TRBV7-9; cdr3_nt: TGTGCCAGCAGCCCCGCCCGGAACTATGGCTACACCTTC; cdr3_aa: CASSPARNYGYTF
d_call: NA; cdr3_length: 14; j_call: TRBJ1-2; v_call: TRBV19; cdr3_nt: TGTGCCAGTAGCAACACCGCGGGGAGGTCTGGCTACACCTTC; cdr3_aa: CASSNTAGRSGYTF
d_call: TRBD1; cdr3_length: 13; j_call: TRBJ1-2; v_call: TRBV19; cdr3_nt: TGTGCCAGTAGCCCGACAGGGGTGAAGGGCTACACCTTC; cdr3_aa: CASSPTGVKGYTF
d_call: NA; cdr3_length: 11; j_call: TRBJ2-2; v_call: TRBV6-5; cdr3_nt: TGTGCCGCACAGGGCCCCGGGGAGCTGTTTTTT; cdr3_aa: CAAQGPGELFF
d_call: NA; cdr3_length: 15; j_call: TRBJ2-3; v_call: TRBV9; cdr3_nt: TGTGCCAGCAGCCCCCGGGATGAGGGCACAGATACGCAGTATTTT; cdr3_aa: CASSPRDEGTDTQYF
d_call: TRBD2; cdr3_length: 17; j_call: TRBJ2-3; v_call: TRBV5-1; cdr3_nt: TGCGCCAGCAGCTTGGCCGGTGGCGGGGGGACCACAGATACGCAGTATTTT; cdr3_aa: CASSLAGGGGTTDTQYF
d_call: TRBD1; cdr3_length: 16; j_call: TRBJ1-5; v_call: TRBV7-2; cdr3_nt: TGTGCCAGCAGAGAAGCGACAGGGGCGAGCAATCAGCCCCAGCATTTT; cdr3_aa: CASREATGASNQPQHF
d_call: TRBD1; cdr3_length: 13; j_call: TRBJ1-2; v_call: TRBV11-1; cdr3_nt: TGTGCCAGCAGCTATACCCGGGACAGGGATCGCACCTTC; cdr3_aa: CASSYTRDRDRTF
d_call: TRBD2; cdr3_length: 18; j_call: TRBJ2-3; v_call: TRBV9; cdr3_nt: TGTGCCAGCAGCGTAGAGACTAGCGGGAGACTTAACACAGATACGCAGTATTTT; cdr3_aa: CASSVETSGRLNTDTQYF
d_call: NA; cdr3_length: 13; j_call: TRBJ1-1; v_call: TRBV30; cdr3_nt: TGTGCCTGGAGTATCGCAGGGGTGCAATGGGCTTTCTTT; cdr3_aa: CAWSIAGVQWAFF
d_call: TRBD2; cdr3_length: 15; j_call: TRBJ2-7; v_call: TRBV9; cdr3_nt: TGTGCCAGCAGCTTCGGGACTAGCGGAATCTACGAGCAGTACTTC; cdr3_aa: CASSFGTSGIYEQYF
d_call: TRBD1; cdr3_length: 15; j_call: TRBJ2-3; v_call: TRBV9; cdr3_nt: TGTGCCAGCAGCGTGGGGGGGGACAGGGACAGAACGCAGTATTTT; cdr3_aa: CASSVGGDRDRTQYF
d_call: NA; cdr3_length: 13; j_call: TRBJ2-2; v_call: TRBV5-1; cdr3_nt: TGCGCCAGCAGCTTCAGGACAGACGGGGAGCTGTTTTTT; cdr3_aa: CASSFRTDGELFF
d_call: TRBD1; cdr3_length: 14; j_call: TRBJ1-1; v_call: TRBV6-5; cdr3_nt: TGTGCCAGCAGTTACACAGGGGGGGCCACTGAAGCTTTCTTT; cdr3_aa: CASSYTGGATEAFF
d_call: NA; cdr3_length: 14; j_call: TRBJ1-1; v_call: TRBV5-1; cdr3_nt: TGCGCCAGCAGCTTGGCCACAGGGAACACTGAAGCTTTCTTT; cdr3_aa: CASSLATGNTEAFF
d_call: TRBD1; cdr3_length: 15; j_call: TRBJ1-4; v_call: TRBV14; cdr3_nt: TGTGCCAGCAGCCACAGGACAGGACCTAATGAAAAACTGTTTTTT; cdr3_aa: CASSHRTGPNEKLFF
d_call: TRBD1; cdr3_length: 15; j_call: TRBJ1-2; v_call: TRBV9; cdr3_nt: TGTGCCAGCAGCGTCACCACAGGGGGCGCGAAAGGCTACACCTTC; cdr3_aa: CASSVTTGGAKGYTF
d_call: NA; cdr3_length: 13; j_call: TRBJ1-1; v_call: TRBV30; cdr3_nt: TGTGCCTGGATGGTTGGGGAGTACACTGAAGCTTTCTTT; cdr3_aa: CAWMVGEYTEAFF
d_call: TRBD1; cdr3_length: 15; j_call: TRBJ2-3; v_call: TRBV6-5; cdr3_nt: TGTGCCAGCAGTTACGAGGGACAGGGCGCAGATACGCAGTATTTT; cdr3_aa: CASSYEGQGADTQYF
d_call: NA; cdr3_length: 13; j_call: TRBJ2-4; v_call: TRBV19; cdr3_nt: TGTGCCAGTAGTTTTGGGGCGGAAAACATTCAGTACTTC; cdr3_aa: CASSFGAENIQYF